The 27 T cell receptor beta chains in this list originate from one sample, sequenced in a study of OX40 agonist ivuxolimab in advanced cancers. Produced via immunoSEQ multiplex PCR; TCRdb's table is partial and in-frame only. The data hold more than 20,000 clones, with 70% to 85% observed a single time. The sequencing here drew on CD4+ or CD8+ T cells sorted from blood, taken in a trial of the OX40 agonist ivuxolimab. The source is an adult with an advanced solid tumor such as melanoma, head and neck, liver or kidney cancer.

The J gene is TRBJ2-2, the V gene TRBV6-1; D is possibly TRBD1 (6 bases). Germline V gene sequence: CDR1 MNHNS, CDR2 SASEGT. The CDR3 has 15 residues. V was cut by 10 bases and J by 4 bases, with 19 bases left in between. CDR3 sequence reads: CATSYSGARTGELFF. Written as DNA, the CDR3 is TGTGCCACCTCTTACTCAGGGGCCCGCACCGGGGAGCTGTTTTTT.

The CDR3 DNA sequence: TGTGCCAGCAGTCTGGGACAGGGGGGGCCAGATACGCAGTATTTT. Encoded protein: CASSLGQGGPDTQYF. J is TRBJ2-3 and V is TRBV27, with 11 bases aligning to TRBD1. The CDR3 length is 15 residues. Trimming at V came to 5 bases and at J to 4 bases, leaving 5 bases not matched to a gene. Germline-derived CDR1 and CDR2 are MNHEY and SMNVEV (reference sequence).

This chain links TRBV13 with TRBJ2-7; D may be TRBD2 (6 bases). This CDR3 comprises 14 residues. V was shortened by 5 bases and J by 0 bases, with 11 bases between the two germline ends. Germline V gene sequence: CDR1 PRHDT, CDR2 FYEKMQ (reference sequence). CDR3 sequence reads: CASSPPGGSYEQYF. The DNA of the CDR3 is TGTGCCAGCAGCCCCCCCGGGGGCTCCTACGAGCAGTACTTC.

This clone was recorded a few times. The V call is TRBV30, the J call TRBJ1-5; a possible D gene is TRBD1 (5 bases). The CDR3 sequence is 15 residues long. Trimming took 7 bases from V and 1 from J, leaving 17 bases between them. Germline-derived CDR1 and CDR2 are GTSNPN and SVGIG (reference sequence). CDR3: CASSGAGKSNQPQHF. CDR3 nucleotide sequence: TGTGCCTCGTCCGGGGCAGGGAAGAGCAATCAGCCCCAGCATTTT.

This chain joins TRBV6-5 and TRBJ2-7; D remains unclear. Germline CDR1 and CDR2: MNHEY and SVGAGI. V lost 10 bases to trimming and J lost 0 bases, with 16 bases between them. The CDR3 has 14 residues. CDR3 protein: CATAAVAASYEQYF. Written as DNA, the CDR3 is TGTGCCACCGCGGCGGTCGCAGCCTCCTACGAGCAGTACTTC.

The chain is built from TRBV28 and TRBJ2-6; 8 bases are shared with TRBD1. This CDR3 is 16 amino acids long. Germline CDR1 reads MDHEN; CDR2 reads SYDVKM. Trimming at V came to 6 bases and at J to 0 bases, leaving 4 bases not matched to a gene. CDR3 nucleotide sequence: TGTGCCAGCAGCCGACAGGGGAGCTCTGGGGCCAACGTCCTGACTTTC. It encodes CASSRQGSSGANVLTF. Using reference TRBV28 and TRBJ2-6 for the parts outside the CDR3, the full variable domain is DVKVTQSSRYLVKRTGEKVFLECVQDMDHENMFWYRQDPGLGLRLIYFSYDVKMKEKGDIPEGYSVSREKKERFSLILESASTNQTSMYLCASSRQGSSGANVLTFGAGSRLTVL.

The rearrangement links TRBV10-2 to TRBJ1-1; TRBD1 is a possible D gene (5 bases). The ends were cut back, 8 bases at V and 6 bases at J, with 13 bases in the middle. Germline V CDR1 and CDR2: WSHSY, SAAADI. The CDR3 is 12 amino acids. In DNA, the CDR3 is TGCGCCAGCCACAAGGGGTCGTCTGAAGCTTTCTTT. Residues: CASHKGSSEAFF.

This clone was detected once. This chain uses TRBV27 with TRBJ2-7; TRBD1 aligns across 7 bases. The CDR3 runs to 14 residues. CDR1 and CDR2 from the germline V gene are MNHEY and SMNVEV (reference sequence). Unmatched junction bases numbered 5, after V lost 3 bases and J lost 3 bases. CDR3 nucleotide sequence: TGTGCCAGCAGTTTCCTAGGGGGCGGCTACGAGCAGTACTTC. Translating gives CASSFLGGGYEQYF.

Worth noting for this clone: Compared with germline, one end of the junction differs, possibly owing to a read error. Within the sample, other DNA sequences also encode this same CDR3. The gene calls are TRBV10-3 and TRBJ1-2; D remains unclear. The CDR3 is 12 amino acids. CDR1 is ENHRY and CDR2 is SYGVKD in the germline V gene. CDR3 coding DNA: TGTGCCATCAGCGAGTTAGACGGTGGCTACACCTTC. It yields the protein CAISELDGGYTF.

The rearrangement uses TRBV30 and TRBJ1-1, with a weak D call TRBD1 (5 bases). This CDR3 has 15 amino acids. Germline CDR1 GTSNPN, CDR2 SVGIG (reference sequence). Trimming left V 5 bases short and J 1 base short, with 17 bases between. CDR3 amino acids: CAWARGGARNTEAFF. CDR3 sequence (DNA): TGTGCCTGGGCGAGGGGCGGGGCGCGGAACACTGAAGCTTTCTTT.

The rearrangement uses TRBV5-1 and TRBJ2-5; TRBD2 matches 9 bases. The germline CDR1 and CDR2 sequences are SGHRS and YFSETQ. The ends lost 0 bases at V and 3 bases at J; junction bases unmatched: 3. The CDR3 is 15 residues long. The CDR3 nucleotides read TGCGCCAGCAGCTTGGCAGCGGGGGGCGAAGAGACCCAGTACTTC. The encoded protein is CASSLAAGGEETQYF.

This clone has more than one count but fewer than ten. The chain is built from TRBV9 and TRBJ1-3; D call uncertain. With 0 bases removed from V and 2 bases from J, the gap between germline ends came to 3 bases. The CDR3 contains 13 residues. Germline V gives CDR1 SGDLS, CDR2 YYNGEE. CDR3 in amino acids: CASSVGPGNTIYF. The CDR3 region has the DNA TGTGCCAGCAGCGTAGGACCTGGAAACACCATATATTTT.

The chain employs TRBV6-5 and TRBJ1-6; no definite D call. From germline, CDR1 is MNHEY and CDR2 SVGAGI. The V gene lost 5 bases and the J gene lost 8 bases, with 16 bases spanning the gap. This CDR3 spans 15 amino acids. The CDR3 protein is CASSASRLSHSPLHF. CDR3 in DNA: TGTGCCAGCAGTGCCTCCCGACTTTCCCATTCACCCCTCCACTTT.

The rearrangement links TRBV27 to TRBJ1-3; tentatively, D is TRBD1 (6 bases). CDR1 and CDR2 (germline): MNHEY, SMNVEV (reference sequence). The CDR3 loop spans 15 amino acids. Trimming removed 3 bases from V and 4 bases from J, with 13 bases in between. This CDR3 reads CASSFSQGTGNTIYF. The CDR3 DNA is TGTGCCAGCAGTTTTTCCCAGGGGACAGGAAACACCATATATTTT.

J is TRBJ1-2 and V is TRBV11-1, with D uncertain. The germline CDR1 and CDR2 sequences are SGHAT and FQDESV (reference sequence). Trimming left V 3 bases short and J 4 bases short, with 18 bases between. This CDR3 has 16 residues. The CDR3 spells CASSLNAFEQSYGYTF. The CDR3 coding sequence is TGTGCCAGCAGCTTGAACGCCTTTGAGCAATCCTATGGCTACACCTTC. The whole variable domain, filled in from reference TRBV11-1 and TRBJ1-2, reads EAEVAQSPRYKITEKSQAVAFWCDPISGHATLYWYRQILGQGPELLVQFQDESVVDDSQLPKDRFSAERLKGVDSTLKIQPAELGDSAMYLCASSLNAFEQSYGYTFGSGTRLTVV.

The chain combines TRBV27 with TRBJ1-1, with no clear D. CDR1 and CDR2 from the germline V gene are MNHEY and SMNVEV (reference sequence). This CDR3 region has 15 residues. The V and J ends lost 5 bases and 1 base respectively, with 14 bases between them. CDR3 nucleotide sequence: TGTGCCAGCAGTGTCCCGGGTAAGGGGAACACTGAAGCTTTCTTT. Encoded protein: CASSVPGKGNTEAFF.

The CDR3 bases are TGTGCCAGTAGTATAATTACCCCCTCTGGGGCCAACGTCCTGACTTTC. Amino acid sequence: CASSIITPSGANVLTF. The genes are TRBV19 and TRBJ2-6, with D uncertain. The CDR3 consists of 16 residues. CDR1 LNHDA and CDR2 SQIVND come from the germline V gene (reference sequence). Trimming took 2 bases from V and 0 from J, leaving 8 bases between them.

The gene calls are TRBV9 and TRBJ2-3; 10 bases map to TRBD2. Germline assignment: CDR1 SGDLS and CDR2 YYNGEE. The CDR3 covers 17 residues. Germline trimming cut 0 bases from V and 2 bases from J; bases unmatched to any gene: 6. The CDR3 loop reads CASSVGPGLAATDTQYF. CDR3 DNA sequence: TGTGCCAGCAGCGTAGGACCCGGACTAGCGGCCACAGATACGCAGTATTTT.

CDR3 DNA: TGTGCCAGCAGTACGTACAGGGGGGCTTTAACTGAAGCTTTCTTT. It encodes CASSTYRGALTEAFF. The chain combines TRBV28 with TRBJ1-1; 8 bases match TRBD1. The CDR3 totals 15 residues. Germline V gives CDR1 MDHEN, CDR2 SYDVKM. The trim removed 5 bases at V and 5 bases at J, leaving 10 bases unmatched.

There are a few counts of this clone. The chain couples TRBV10-3 to TRBJ1-1, with a possible D match to TRBD1 (5 bases). Trimming removed 11 bases from V and 8 bases from J, with 30 bases in between. The CDR3 has 16 residues. Per the germline V gene, CDR1 is ENHRY and CDR2 is SYGVKD. The CDR3 sequence is CASQVRPPAGMAEAFF. CDR3 nucleotides: TGTGCCTCCCAAGTTCGGCCCCCCGCAGGGATGGCCGAAGCTTTCTTT.

The CDR3 region is CASSWGLAGSSYNEQFF. The CDR3 nucleotides are TGTGCCAGCAGCTGGGGACTAGCGGGAAGCTCCTACAATGAGCAGTTCTTC. The chain recombines TRBV5-6 with TRBJ2-1; 13 nucleotides agree with TRBD2. There are 17 residues in the CDR3. V lost 3 bases, J lost 0 bases, and 3 bases stayed unmatched. Germline V gene sequence: CDR1 SGHDT, CDR2 YYEEEE.

CDR3 loop: CASSYSISYEQYF. Here the CDR3 DNA reads TGTGCCAGCAGTTACTCGATTTCCTACGAGCAGTACTTC. The V and J genes are TRBV6-5 and TRBJ2-7; D remains ambiguous. From germline, CDR1 is MNHEY and CDR2 SVGAGI. Trimming took off 0 bases at V and 1 base at J, with 4 bases between the two ends. CDR3 length: 13 amino acids.

This clone was observed a handful of times. The rearrangement uses TRBV7-8 and TRBJ1-1; tentative D call: TRBD1 (6 bases). There are 16 residues in the CDR3. Trimming stripped 4 bases from V and 4 bases from J, with 19 bases between. CDR1 SGHVS and CDR2 FQNEAQ come from the germline V gene. The CDR3 sequence is CASSYRRAGAGTEAFF. In DNA form, the CDR3 reads TGTGCCAGCAGCTACAGGAGGGCGGGGGCTGGCACTGAAGCTTTCTTT.

The table lists this clone with a few counts. V and J are TRBV6-1 and TRBJ1-2; D unclear. Germline V gene sequence: CDR1 MNHNS, CDR2 SASEGT. The V gene lost 5 bases and the J gene lost 0 bases, with 1 base spanning the gap. CDR3 length equals 11 residues. The CDR3 region is CASSTNYGYTF. The CDR3, as DNA: TGTGCCAGCAGTACTAACTATGGCTACACCTTC.

The rearrangement joins TRBV2 to TRBJ2-5, with 9 bases matching TRBD1. The CDR3 is 16 amino acids. Trimming took 6 bases from V and 5 from J; bases not matched to a gene: 13. Germline V gene lookup returns CDR1 SNHLY and CDR2 FYNNEI. The CDR3 coding sequence is TGTGCCAGCAGCCAGGGATGGAACAGGGGGCCGGAGACCCAGTACTTC. As protein: CASSQGWNRGPETQYF.

This clone was picked up a small number of times. V is TRBV2 and J is TRBJ1-2; D unclear. Germline lookup yields CDR1 SNHLY and CDR2 FYNNEI. This CDR3 region has 12 residues. V dropped 6 bases and J dropped 3 bases, with 8 bases sitting between them. The CDR3 spells CASRDGYYGYTF. Here the CDR3 DNA reads TGTGCCAGCAGGGACGGATACTATGGCTACACCTTC.

This chain joins TRBV28 and TRBJ2-5; 13 nucleotides line up with TRBD2. This CDR3 contains 16 residues. Germline V gives CDR1 MDHEN, CDR2 SYDVKM. J lost 3 bases, V lost 8 bases, and 9 bases had no gene match. The CDR3 DNA follows: TGTGCCAGCTATGGGGGACTAGCGGGATTTGAAGAGACCCAGTACTTC. Translating gives CASYGGLAGFEETQYF. The complete variable domain, with remaining parts taken from reference TRBV28 and TRBJ2-5, reads DVKVTQSSRYLVKRTGEKVFLECVQDMDHENMFWYRQDPGLGLRLIYFSYDVKMKEKGDIPEGYSVSREKKERFSLILESASTNQTSMYLCASYGGLAGFEETQYFGPGTRLLVL.